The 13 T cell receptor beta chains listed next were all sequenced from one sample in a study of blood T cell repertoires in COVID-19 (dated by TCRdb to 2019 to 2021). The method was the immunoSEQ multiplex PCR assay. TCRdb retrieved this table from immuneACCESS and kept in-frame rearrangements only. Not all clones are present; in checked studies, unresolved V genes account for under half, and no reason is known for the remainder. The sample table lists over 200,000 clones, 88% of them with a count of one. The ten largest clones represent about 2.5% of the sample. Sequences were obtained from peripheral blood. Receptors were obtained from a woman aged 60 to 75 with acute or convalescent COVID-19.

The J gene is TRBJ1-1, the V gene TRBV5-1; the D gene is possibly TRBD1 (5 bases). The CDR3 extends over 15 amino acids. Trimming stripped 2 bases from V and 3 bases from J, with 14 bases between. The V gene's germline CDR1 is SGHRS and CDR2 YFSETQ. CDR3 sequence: CASSFLQSGDTEAFF. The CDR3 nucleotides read TGCGCCAGCAGCTTTCTTCAATCGGGGGACACTGAAGCTTTCTTT.

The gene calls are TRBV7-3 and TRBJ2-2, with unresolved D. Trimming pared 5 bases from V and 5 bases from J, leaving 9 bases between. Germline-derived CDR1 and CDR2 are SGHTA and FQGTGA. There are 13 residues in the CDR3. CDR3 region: CASSRKTTGELFF. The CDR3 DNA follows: TGTGCCAGCAGCCGAAAGACTACCGGGGAGCTGTTTTTT. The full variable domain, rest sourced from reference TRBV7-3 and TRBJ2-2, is GAGVSQTPSNKVTEKGKYVELRCDPISGHTALYWYRQSLGQGPEFLIYFQGTGAADDSGLPNDRFFAVRPEGSVSTLKIQRTERGDSAVYLCASSRKTTGELFFGEGSRLTVL.

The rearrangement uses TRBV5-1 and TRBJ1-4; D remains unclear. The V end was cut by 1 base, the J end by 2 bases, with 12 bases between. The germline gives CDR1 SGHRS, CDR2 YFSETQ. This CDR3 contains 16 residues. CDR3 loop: CASSLMTGRTNEKLFF. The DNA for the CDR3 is TGCGCCAGCAGCTTGATGACGGGAAGGACTAATGAAAAACTGTTTTTT.

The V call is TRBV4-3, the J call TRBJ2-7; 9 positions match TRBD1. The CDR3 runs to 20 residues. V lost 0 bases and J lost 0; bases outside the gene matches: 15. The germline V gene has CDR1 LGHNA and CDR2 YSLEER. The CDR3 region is CASSQDTGTGYPWSSYEQYF. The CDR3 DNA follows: TGCGCCAGCAGCCAAGATACCGGGACAGGGTATCCGTGGAGCTCCTACGAGCAGTACTTC.

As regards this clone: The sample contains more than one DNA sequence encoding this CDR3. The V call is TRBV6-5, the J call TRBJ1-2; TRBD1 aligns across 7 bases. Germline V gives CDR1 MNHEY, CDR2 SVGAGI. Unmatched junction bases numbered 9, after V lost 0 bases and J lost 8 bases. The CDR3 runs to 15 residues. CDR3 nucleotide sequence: TGTGCCAGCAGTTACTCAAACAGGGGTTCAGGCGGCTACACCTTC. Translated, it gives CASSYSNRGSGGYTF.

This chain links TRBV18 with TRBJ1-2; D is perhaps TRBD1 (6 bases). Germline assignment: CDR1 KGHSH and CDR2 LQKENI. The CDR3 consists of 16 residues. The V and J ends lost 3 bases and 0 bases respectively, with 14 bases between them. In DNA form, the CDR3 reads TGTGCCAGCTCACCCGACTTGACAGGTTCTAACTATGGCTACACCTTC. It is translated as CASSPDLTGSNYGYTF.

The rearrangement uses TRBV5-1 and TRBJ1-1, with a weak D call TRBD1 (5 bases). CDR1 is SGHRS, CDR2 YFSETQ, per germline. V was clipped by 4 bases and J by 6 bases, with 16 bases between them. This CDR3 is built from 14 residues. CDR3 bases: TGCGCCAGCAGCCCTCAAGAGGGGAGGGCTGAAGCTTTCTTT. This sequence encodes CASSPQEGRAEAFF.

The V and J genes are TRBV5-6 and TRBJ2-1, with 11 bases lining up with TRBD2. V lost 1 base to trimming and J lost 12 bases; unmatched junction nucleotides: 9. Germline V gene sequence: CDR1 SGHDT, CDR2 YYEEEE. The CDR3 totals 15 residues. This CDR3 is CASSLYSSGGLGQFF. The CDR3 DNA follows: TGTGCCAGCAGCTTGTATTCTAGCGGGGGGCTCGGGCAGTTCTTC.

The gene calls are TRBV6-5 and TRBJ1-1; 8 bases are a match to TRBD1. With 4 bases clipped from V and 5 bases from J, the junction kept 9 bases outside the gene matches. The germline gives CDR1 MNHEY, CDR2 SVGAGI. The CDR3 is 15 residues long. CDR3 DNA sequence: TGTGCCAGCAGTTTCCTCGGACAGGGAGAGACTGAAGCTTTCTTT. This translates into CASSFLGQGETEAFF.

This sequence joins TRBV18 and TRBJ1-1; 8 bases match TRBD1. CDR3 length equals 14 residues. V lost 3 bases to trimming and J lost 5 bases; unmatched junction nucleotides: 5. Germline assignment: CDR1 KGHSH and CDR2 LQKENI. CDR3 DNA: TGTGCCAGCTCACCCCAGGGGGCACAAACTGAAGCTTTCTTT. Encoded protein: CASSPQGAQTEAFF.

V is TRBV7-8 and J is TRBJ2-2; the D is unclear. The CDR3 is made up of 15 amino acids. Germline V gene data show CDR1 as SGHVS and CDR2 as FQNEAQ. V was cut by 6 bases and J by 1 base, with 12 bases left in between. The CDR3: CASSPTNGNTGELFF. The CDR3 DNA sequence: TGTGCCAGCAGTCCAACTAACGGGAACACCGGGGAGCTGTTTTTT.

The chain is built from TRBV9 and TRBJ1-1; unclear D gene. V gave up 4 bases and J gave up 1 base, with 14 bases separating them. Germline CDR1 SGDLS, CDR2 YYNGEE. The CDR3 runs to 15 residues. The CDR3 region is CASSTRGGWNTEAFF. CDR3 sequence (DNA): TGTGCCAGCAGCACACGAGGAGGTTGGAACACTGAAGCTTTCTTT.

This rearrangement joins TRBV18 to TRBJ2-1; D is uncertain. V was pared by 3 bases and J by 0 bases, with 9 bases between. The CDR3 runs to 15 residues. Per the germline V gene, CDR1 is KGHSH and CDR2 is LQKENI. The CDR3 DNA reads TGTGCCAGCTCACCTTCTACGAGCTCCTACAATGAGCAGTTCTTC. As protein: CASSPSTSSYNEQFF.